This TCR beta chain was captured in a study of blood T cell repertoires in COVID-19. Study as a whole: COVID-19 samples collected from the United States, Italy and Spain covered acute and convalescent phases.

The CDR3 spans 16 residues. V lost 6 bases to trimming and J lost 0 bases, with 15 bases between them. Germline V lookup: CDR1 SGHNT, CDR2 YENEEA. In the original workflow: Estimation of nucleated cell counts relied on the amplification of reference gene primers. The protocol was immunoSEQ multiplex PCR, while the TCRdb copy is restricted to in-frame clones and leaves out a portion. Clonal size and the V and J genes are those of that table, whereas D and trimming came from the DNA. This sample has about 100,000 clones, with around 87% found just once. The V call is TRBV11-3, the J call TRBJ1-5; D might be TRBD1 (6 bases). The origin of this receptor is a woman aged 25 to 45 with acute or convalescent COVID-19. Sequenced sample: peripheral blood. This CDR3 reads CASRGAISYSNQPQHF. For the CDR3, the DNA is TGTGCCAGCAGGGGGGCTATCTCGTATAGCAATCAGCCCCAGCATTTT.